The 32 T cell receptor beta chains below all came from one sample that was sequenced in a study of blood T cell repertoires in COVID-19 (dated by TCRdb to the early 2020s). Library preparation was by the immunoSEQ multiplex PCR assay. TCRdb mirrors the immuneACCESS table, restricted to in-frame sequences. Some clones are absent from its copies; in checked studies, under half trace to an unresolved V gene, and the reason for the others is unknown. This sample is represented by approximately 77,000 clones; almost 85% of them were singletons. 8.5% to 10% of the sample is taken by the ten largest. The sequencing input was peripheral blood. The receptor source for this set is a man aged 50 to 60 with COVID-19, enrolled during active disease.

The genes are TRBV15 and TRBJ2-3; D is possibly TRBD2 (6 bases). The V and J ends lost 0 bases and 4 bases respectively, with 14 bases between them. CDR1 is LNHNV, CDR2 YYDKDF, per germline (reference sequence). The CDR3 extends over 16 amino acids. CDR3 in DNA: TGTGCCACCAGCAGAGATAGGGGTAGCGGCCCAGATACGCAGTATTTT. Amino acid sequence: CATSRDRGSGPDTQYF.

This clone was seen more than once but under ten times. V and J are TRBV3-1 (or the pseudogene TRBV3-2) and TRBJ2-5, with TRBD2 matching 8 bases. The CDR3 consists of 13 residues. Germline V gives CDR1 LGHDT, CDR2 YNNKEL (reference sequence). J lost 9 bases, V lost 0 bases, and 3 bases had no gene match. The CDR3 bases are TGTGCCAGCAGCCAAGAAATACTAGCGGCCCAGTACTTC. Its translation: CASSQEILAAQYF.

This chain uses TRBV30 with TRBJ2-1, with 8 positions matching TRBD1. This CDR3 spans 15 amino acids. V was pared by 1 base and J by 6 bases, with 8 bases of the junction left unmatched. Germline values: CDR1 GTSNPN, CDR2 SVGIG (reference sequence). The DNA for the CDR3 is TGTGCCTGGAGTGCGGAGACAGGGGCCCTCAATGAGCAGTTCTTC. Its protein product is CAWSAETGALNEQFF.

In its sample, this clone was seen once. The V call is TRBV5-1, the J call TRBJ2-5; 9 bases are a match to TRBD1. The CDR3 loop spans 15 amino acids. The ends lost 3 bases at V and 4 bases at J; junction bases unmatched: 7. CDR1 and CDR2 from the germline V gene are SGHRS and YFSETQ. The CDR3 sequence is CASSSKGQGRETQYF. The CDR3 region has the DNA TGCGCCAGCAGCTCAAAGGGACAGGGTAGAGAGACCCAGTACTTC.

The chain links TRBV7-2 to TRBJ2-2; 13 nucleotides align to TRBD2. V shed 5 bases, J shed 1 base, and the junction held 4 bases outside the gene matches. The CDR3 sequence is 17 residues long. Germline assignment: CDR1 SGHTA and CDR2 FQGNSA. CDR3 in amino acids: CASSTRTSGGNTGELFF. In nucleotides, the CDR3 is TGTGCCAGCAGCACTCGGACTAGCGGGGGGAACACCGGGGAGCTGTTTTTT. The variable domain in full, with the rest retrieved from reference TRBV7-2 and TRBJ2-2, is GAGVSQSPSNKVTEKGKDVELRCDPISGHTALYWYRQSLGQGLEFLIYFQGNSAPDKSGLPSDRFSAERTGGSVSTLTIQRTQQEDSAVYLCASSTRTSGGNTGELFFGEGSRLTVL.

The V call is TRBV18, the J call TRBJ1-4; the match to TRBD1 covers 9 bases. This CDR3 has 14 residues. Germline lookup yields CDR1 KGHSH and CDR2 LQKENI. V was clipped by 4 bases and J by 7 bases; unmatched bases: 4. CDR3 region: CASSRETGGEKLFF. The DNA of the CDR3 is TGTGCCAGCTCACGGGAGACAGGGGGTGAAAAACTGTTTTTT.

This clone was seen only a few times. The rearrangement links TRBV2 to TRBJ2-3; possibly TRBD1 for D (5 bases). V shed 6 bases and J shed 0 bases, with 13 bases lying between them. This CDR3 has 15 residues. Germline V CDR1 and CDR2: SNHLY, FYNNEI. CDR3 residues: CASSFTRQSTDTQYF. CDR3 nucleotide sequence: TGTGCCAGCAGCTTCACCCGACAGAGCACAGATACGCAGTATTTT.

This clone has just one count. V and J are TRBV11-2 and TRBJ2-1, with a weak D call TRBD1 (6 bases). Germline V gene lookup returns CDR1 SGHAT and CDR2 FQNNGV. The CDR3 extends over 13 amino acids. V was pared by 5 bases and J by 12 bases, with 17 bases between. CDR3 nucleotide sequence: TGTGCCAGCAGCGCCAGCGTGGACAGTCGGCAGTTCTTC. It codes for CASSASVDSRQFF.

Here the CDR3 reads CASSLVPADTQYF. CDR3 sequence (DNA): TGTGCCAGCAGCTTGGTTCCGGCAGATACGCAGTATTTT. This chain joins TRBV5-4 and TRBJ2-3; no clear D gene. The germline V gene has CDR1 SGHNT and CDR2 YYREEE (reference sequence). The CDR3 contains 13 residues. Between the trimmed V and J ends, which lost 0 bases and 4 bases, there was a span of 6 bases.

This clone was counted only a few times. In DNA form, the CDR3 reads TGCGCCAGCAGCGTTGGGACTAGCGGGAGAATAGATACGCAGTATTTT. Amino acids: CASSVGTSGRIDTQYF. The V and J genes are TRBV4-1 and TRBJ2-3; 14 bases agree with TRBD2. Unmatched junction bases numbered 6, after V lost 5 bases and J lost 5 bases. The CDR3 runs to 16 residues. The germline V gene encodes CDR1 MGHRA and CDR2 YSYEKL.

The gene calls are TRBV19 and TRBJ1-1; unclear D gene. The CDR3 sequence is 14 residues long. CDR1 and CDR2 from the germline V gene are LNHDA and SQIVND (reference sequence). V was pared by 1 base and J by 1 base, with 7 bases between. CDR3 amino acids: CASSIGVTNTEAFF. The CDR3 DNA follows: TGTGCCAGTAGTATAGGAGTAACGAACACTGAAGCTTTCTTT. The full variable domain, in which reference TRBV19 and TRBJ1-1 provide the parts outside the CDR3, is DGGITQSPKYLFRKEGQNVTLSCEQNLNHDAMYWYRQDPGQGLRLIYYSQIVNDFQKGDIAEGYSVSREKKESFPLTVTSAQKNPTAFYLCASSIGVTNTEAFFGQGTRLTVV.

The CDR3 coding sequence is TGTGCCAGCAGCTTATACGCGGGCCCGGAGGGCCGGGAGCTGTTTTTT. Translating it yields CASSLYAGPEGRELFF. The chain links TRBV7-3 to TRBJ2-2; possibly TRBD2 for D (6 bases). The V end was cut by 2 bases, the J end by 9 bases, with 19 bases between. The germline V gene encodes CDR1 SGHTA and CDR2 FQGTGA. The CDR3 contains 16 residues.

The J gene is TRBJ2-5, the V gene TRBV2, with 7 bases lining up with TRBD1. Losses at the gene ends were 6 bases for V and 2 bases for J; bases not matched to a gene: 9. CDR1 and CDR2 from the germline V gene are SNHLY and FYNNEI. The CDR3 totals 15 residues. The CDR3 sequence: CASSRQGGGQETQYF. DNA for the CDR3: TGTGCCAGCAGCCGACAGGGTGGCGGTCAAGAGACCCAGTACTTC.

CDR3: CASSPPAGSGNTIYF. The DNA for the CDR3 is TGTGCCAGCAGCCCCCCAGCAGGGTCTGGAAACACCATATATTTT. The rearrangement uses TRBV28 and TRBJ1-3; D may be TRBD1 (5 bases). The CDR3 totals 15 residues. The V gene's germline CDR1 is MDHEN and CDR2 SYDVKM. V was pared by 6 bases and J by 1 base, with 13 bases between.

V and J are TRBV2 and TRBJ2-1, with TRBD2 matching over 12 bases. The germline V gene encodes CDR1 SNHLY and CDR2 FYNNEI. The V segment lost 2 bases and the J segment 16 bases; nucleotides outside the gene matches: 6. The CDR3 is 13 residues long. The DNA for the CDR3 is TGTGCCAGCAGTGAATCGACTAGCGGGAGTCGATTCTTC. It yields the protein CASSESTSGSRFF.

This clone showed up just a few times. This chain connects TRBV24-1 to TRBJ1-1; the D gene is possibly TRBD1 (5 bases). Trimming shortened V by 5 bases and J by 0 bases, and 12 bases separated the two germline ends. CDR1 and CDR2 from the germline V gene are KGHDR and SFDVKD. The CDR3 is made up of 15 amino acids. CDR3 amino acids: CATSVSGGMNTEAFF. CDR3 DNA: TGTGCCACCAGTGTCTCGGGGGGGATGAACACTGAAGCTTTCTTT.

As to this clone: The sample has other DNA sequences that encode this CDR3 too. V gene TRBV28 combines with J gene TRBJ2-7, with 8 positions matching TRBD1. The CDR3 extends over 14 amino acids. J was trimmed by 3 bases and V by 6 bases; bases with no gene match: 7. Germline V gene sequence: CDR1 MDHEN, CDR2 SYDVKM. For the CDR3, the DNA is TGTGCCAGCAGCAGGACAGGGAACTACTACGAGCAGTACTTC. Translating it yields CASSRTGNYYEQYF.

The chain links TRBV7-9 to TRBJ2-7, with 7 nucleotides matching TRBD1. The CDR3 is 13 amino acids. With V trimmed by 5 bases and J by 6 bases, 7 bases remained unmatched. The germline CDR1 and CDR2 sequences are SEHNR and FQNEAQ (reference sequence). Here the CDR3 DNA reads TGTGCCAGCAGCCACTGGGACAGACGCGAGCAGTACTTC. It specifies CASSHWDRREQYF.

The chain recombines TRBV2 with TRBJ1-1; unclear D gene. V lost 7 bases, J lost 11 bases, and 17 bases lay in between. CDR1 and CDR2 from the germline V gene are SNHLY and FYNNEI. CDR3 length: 12 amino acids. The CDR3 spells CASNPEPTGAFF. DNA of the CDR3: TGTGCCAGCAACCCTGAACCAACGGGTGCTTTCTTT.

This chain connects TRBV27 to TRBJ1-1, with TRBD1 matching 8 bases. Germline assignment: CDR1 MNHEY and CDR2 SMNVEV (reference sequence). V trimming: 5 bases; J trimming: 0 bases; junction bases outside the gene matches: 8. The CDR3 spans 16 residues. CDR3 in DNA: TGTGCCAGCAGTCCCTCGACAGGGGAAGTGAACACTGAAGCTTTCTTT. Its protein is CASSPSTGEVNTEAFF.

The chain combines TRBV5-1 with TRBJ2-7; 12 bases fit TRBD2. J lost 2 bases, V lost 2 bases, and 5 bases had no gene match. Germline lookup yields CDR1 SGHRS and CDR2 YFSETQ. This CDR3 region has 16 residues. CDR3 nucleotide sequence: TGCGCCAGCAGCTTCCAGACTAGCGGGAGAGCCTACGAGCAGTACTTC. It encodes CASSFQTSGRAYEQYF.

This sequence joins TRBV12-2 and TRBJ1-5. TRBV12-2 is given as a pseudogene. The CDR3 is 14 amino acids. DNA of the CDR3: TGTGCAAGTCGCTTAGACATAAGCGGGCAGCCCCAGCATTTT. Translated: CASRLDISGQPQHF.

This chain links TRBV6-5 with TRBJ2-5; the match to TRBD2 covers 8 bases. There are 15 residues in the CDR3. V was pared by 6 bases and J by 0 bases, with 6 bases of the junction left unmatched. Germline CDR1 reads MNHEY; CDR2 reads SVGAGI. The CDR3 loop reads CASSPAGGHQETQYF. The CDR3 DNA is TGTGCCAGCAGCCCCGCGGGGGGCCACCAAGAGACCCAGTACTTC.

The gene calls are TRBV19 and TRBJ1-2; D is uncertain. Germline V gene lookup returns CDR1 LNHDA and CDR2 SQIVND (reference sequence). The CDR3 has 16 amino acids. Trimming removed 6 bases from V and 12 bases from J, with 29 bases in between. In nucleotides, the CDR3 is TGTGCCAGTAGCCTCCCCGCGGGATTTTCGACTTCTATCGACACCTTC. Protein product: CASSLPAGFSTSIDTF.

The rearrangement uses TRBV7-3 and TRBJ2-3, with D possibly matching TRBD1 (5 bases). Germline lookup yields CDR1 SGHTA and CDR2 FQGTGA. There are 14 residues in the CDR3. The germline V and J ends were trimmed by 2 bases and 4 bases, with 10 bases remaining between them. DNA of the CDR3: TGTGCCAGCAGCTTACGGCAGGGTGCAGATACGCAGTATTTT. As protein: CASSLRQGADTQYF.

V gene TRBV28 combines with J gene TRBJ1-5; unclear D gene. The CDR3 consists of 12 residues. The ends were cut back, 11 bases at V and 4 bases at J, with 12 bases in the middle. Germline V CDR1 and CDR2: MDHEN, SYDVKM. For the CDR3, the DNA is TGTGCCTATGCCGGTTTAAATCAGCCCCAGCATTTT. It specifies CAYAGLNQPQHF.

This chain links TRBV2 with TRBJ1-2, with D maybe TRBD1 (6 bases). V lost 4 bases, J lost 5 bases, and 14 bases lay in between. From germline, CDR1 is SNHLY and CDR2 FYNNEI. There are 14 residues in the CDR3. CDR3 region: CASSAGGGRYGYTF. The DNA for the CDR3 is TGTGCCAGCAGTGCGGGGGGGGGCAGGTATGGCTACACCTTC.

V usage is TRBV20-1 and J usage is TRBJ1-5; D uncertain. V was trimmed by 3 bases and J by 5 bases, leaving 8 bases between them. The CDR3 contains 12 residues. The germline gives CDR1 DFQATT, CDR2 SNEGSKA (reference sequence). CDR3 loop: CSASDSDQPQHF. The CDR3 DNA is TGCAGTGCTAGTGATTCAGATCAGCCCCAGCATTTT.

J is TRBJ2-7 and V is TRBV27; D perhaps matches TRBD1 (6 bases). Germline V gene sequence: CDR1 MNHEY, CDR2 SMNVEV (reference sequence). The CDR3 has 13 residues. Trimming cost V 5 bases and J 2 bases, with 10 bases left between them. The CDR3 DNA reads as TGTGCCAGCAGTCCGCGACAGGCCTACGAGCAGTACTTC. As protein: CASSPRQAYEQYF.

The chain employs TRBV28 and TRBJ2-1, with 10 bases fitting TRBD2. The CDR3 spans 21 residues. Unmatched junction bases numbered 23, after V lost 3 bases and J lost 6 bases. Germline V gives CDR1 MDHEN, CDR2 SYDVKM. The CDR3 is CASSFHFGTSEVGSGRNEQFF. In nucleotides, the CDR3 is TGTGCCAGCAGTTTTCACTTCGGGACTAGCGAAGTCGGTTCGGGCCGCAATGAGCAGTTCTTC.

The chain has TRBV29-1 and TRBJ2-5; 15 bases are a match to TRBD2. Trimming took 7 bases from V and 4 from J; bases not matched to a gene: 4. The CDR3 loop spans 14 amino acids. The V gene's germline CDR1 is SQVTM and CDR2 ANQGSEA. The CDR3 DNA sequence: TGCAGCGCCCCGGGACTAGCGGGAGGAGAGACCCAGTACTTC. Its translation is CSAPGLAGGETQYF.

CDR3 protein: CASSSLGSGKGNNEQFF. The DNA for the CDR3 is TGTGCCAGTAGTAGCTTGGGTAGCGGGAAGGGAAACAATGAGCAGTTCTTC. The rearrangement joins TRBV19 to TRBJ2-1; TRBD2 matches 8 bases. The CDR3 loop spans 17 amino acids. J was trimmed by 5 bases and V by 4 bases; bases with no gene match: 13. Germline CDR1 reads LNHDA; CDR2 reads SQIVND (reference sequence).